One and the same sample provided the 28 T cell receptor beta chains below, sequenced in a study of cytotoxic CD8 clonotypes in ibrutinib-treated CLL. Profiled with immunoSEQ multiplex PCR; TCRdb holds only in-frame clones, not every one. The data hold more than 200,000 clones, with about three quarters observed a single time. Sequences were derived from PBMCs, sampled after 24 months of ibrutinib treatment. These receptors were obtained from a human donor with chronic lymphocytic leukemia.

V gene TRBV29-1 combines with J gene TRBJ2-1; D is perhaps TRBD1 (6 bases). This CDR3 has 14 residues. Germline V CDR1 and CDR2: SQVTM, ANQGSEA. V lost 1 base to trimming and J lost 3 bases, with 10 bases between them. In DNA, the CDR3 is TGCAGCGTTGAAGGGACAGACCACTACAATGAGCAGTTCTTC. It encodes CSVEGTDHYNEQFF.

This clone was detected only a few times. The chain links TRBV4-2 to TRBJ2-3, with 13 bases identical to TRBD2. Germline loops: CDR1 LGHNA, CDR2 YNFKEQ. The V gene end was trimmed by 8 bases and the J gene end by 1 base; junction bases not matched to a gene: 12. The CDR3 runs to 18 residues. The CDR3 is CASHATSGRARRTDTQYF. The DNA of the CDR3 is TGTGCCAGCCACGCTACTAGCGGGAGGGCCCGCCGCACAGATACGCAGTATTTT.

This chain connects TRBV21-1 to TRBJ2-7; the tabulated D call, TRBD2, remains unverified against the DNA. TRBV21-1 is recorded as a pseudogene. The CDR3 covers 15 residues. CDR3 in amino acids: CASNLIRDFYDEQYF. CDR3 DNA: TGTGCCAGCAATTTAATTAGGGACTTCTACGACGAGCAGTACTTC.

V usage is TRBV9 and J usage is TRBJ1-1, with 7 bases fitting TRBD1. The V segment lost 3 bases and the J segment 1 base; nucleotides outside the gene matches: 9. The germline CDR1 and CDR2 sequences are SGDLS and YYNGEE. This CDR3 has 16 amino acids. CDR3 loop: CASSGQGLGRNTEAFF. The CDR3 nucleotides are TGTGCCAGCAGCGGACAGGGTTTAGGGAGGAACACTGAAGCTTTCTTT.

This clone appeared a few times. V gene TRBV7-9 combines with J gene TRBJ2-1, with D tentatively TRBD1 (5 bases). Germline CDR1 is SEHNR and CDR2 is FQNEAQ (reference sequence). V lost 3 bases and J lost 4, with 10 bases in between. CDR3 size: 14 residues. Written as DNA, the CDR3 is TGTGCCAGCAGCTTCGACAGCCTATACAATGAGCAGTTCTTC. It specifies CASSFDSLYNEQFF.

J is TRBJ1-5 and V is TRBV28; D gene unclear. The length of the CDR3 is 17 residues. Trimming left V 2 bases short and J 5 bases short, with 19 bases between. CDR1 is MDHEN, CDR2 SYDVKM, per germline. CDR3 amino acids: CASSLGRPGQMDQPQHF. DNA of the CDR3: TGTGCCAGCAGTTTAGGGCGGCCTGGGCAAATGGATCAGCCCCAGCATTTT.

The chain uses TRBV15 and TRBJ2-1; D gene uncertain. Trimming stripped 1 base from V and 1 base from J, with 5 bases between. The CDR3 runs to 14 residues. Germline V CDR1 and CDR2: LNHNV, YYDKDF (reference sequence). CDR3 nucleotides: TGTGCCACCAGCAGAGGAGATTCCTACAATGAGCAGTTCTTC. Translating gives CATSRGDSYNEQFF.

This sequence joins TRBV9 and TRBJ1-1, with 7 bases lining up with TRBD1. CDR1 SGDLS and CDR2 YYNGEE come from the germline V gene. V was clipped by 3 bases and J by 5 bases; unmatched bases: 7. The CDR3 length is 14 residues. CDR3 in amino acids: CASSAITGETEAFF. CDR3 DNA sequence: TGTGCCAGCAGCGCAATCACAGGGGAAACTGAAGCTTTCTTT.

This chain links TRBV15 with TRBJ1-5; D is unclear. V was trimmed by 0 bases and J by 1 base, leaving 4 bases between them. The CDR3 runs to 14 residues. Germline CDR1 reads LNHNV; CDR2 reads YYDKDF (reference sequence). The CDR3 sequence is CATSRDRSNQPQHF. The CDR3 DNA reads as TGTGCCACCAGCAGAGATCGGAGCAATCAGCCCCAGCATTTT. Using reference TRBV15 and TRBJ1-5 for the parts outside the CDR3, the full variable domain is DAMVIQNPRYQVTQFGKPVTLSCSQTLNHNVMYWYQQKSSQAPKLLFHYYDKDFNNEADTPDNFQSRRPNTSFCFLDIRSPGLGDTAMYLCATSRDRSNQPQHFGDGTRLSIL.

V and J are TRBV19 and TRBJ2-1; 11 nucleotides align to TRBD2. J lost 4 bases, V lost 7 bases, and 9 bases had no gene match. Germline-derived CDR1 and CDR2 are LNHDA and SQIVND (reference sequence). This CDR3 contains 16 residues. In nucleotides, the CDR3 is TGTGCCAGTAAATCCGGGGGGACTAGCGGATACAATGAGCAGTTCTTC. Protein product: CASKSGGTSGYNEQFF.

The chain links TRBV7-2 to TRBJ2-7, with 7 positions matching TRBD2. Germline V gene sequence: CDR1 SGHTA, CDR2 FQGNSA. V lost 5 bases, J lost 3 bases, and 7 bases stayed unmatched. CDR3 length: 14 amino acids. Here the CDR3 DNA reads TGTGCCAGCAGCGTCCTAGCGGCCAACTACGAGCAGTACTTC. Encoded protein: CASSVLAANYEQYF.

The CDR3: CTSSPEPVSYEQYF. The CDR3 DNA sequence: TGCACCAGCAGCCCGGAACCCGTTTCCTACGAGCAGTACTTC. The V call is TRBV1, the J call TRBJ2-7. TRBV1 is recorded as a pseudogene. This CDR3 spans 14 amino acids.

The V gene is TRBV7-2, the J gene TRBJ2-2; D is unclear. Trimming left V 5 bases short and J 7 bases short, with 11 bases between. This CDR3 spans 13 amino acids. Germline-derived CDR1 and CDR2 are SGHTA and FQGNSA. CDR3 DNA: TGTGCCAGCAGCCCTCGGAGAAGCGGGGAGCTGTTTTTT. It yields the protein CASSPRRSGELFF.

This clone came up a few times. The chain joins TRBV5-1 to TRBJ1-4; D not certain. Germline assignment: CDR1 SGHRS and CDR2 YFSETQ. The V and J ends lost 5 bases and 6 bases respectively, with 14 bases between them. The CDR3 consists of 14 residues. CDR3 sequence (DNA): TGCGCCAGCAGGTTGAAGGGAGTGGATGAAAAACTGTTTTTT. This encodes CASRLKGVDEKLFF.

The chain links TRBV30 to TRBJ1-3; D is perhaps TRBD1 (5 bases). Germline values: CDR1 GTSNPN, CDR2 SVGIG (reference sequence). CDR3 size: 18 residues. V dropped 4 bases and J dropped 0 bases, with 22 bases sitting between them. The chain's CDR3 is CAWKISVTGLSSGNTIYF. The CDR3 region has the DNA TGTGCCTGGAAAATTTCGGTCACAGGATTAAGCTCTGGAAACACCATATATTTT.

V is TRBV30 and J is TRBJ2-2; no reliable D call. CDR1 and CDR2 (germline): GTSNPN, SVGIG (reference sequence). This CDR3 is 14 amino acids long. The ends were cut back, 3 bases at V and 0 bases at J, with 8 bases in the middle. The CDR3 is CAWSRISNTGELFF. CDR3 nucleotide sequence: TGTGCCTGGAGCCGGATTTCGAACACCGGGGAGCTGTTTTTT.

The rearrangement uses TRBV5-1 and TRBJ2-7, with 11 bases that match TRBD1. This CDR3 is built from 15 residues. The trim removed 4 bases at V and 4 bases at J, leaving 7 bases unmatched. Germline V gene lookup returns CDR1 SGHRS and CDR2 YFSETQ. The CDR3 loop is CASSAGTGGLYEQYF. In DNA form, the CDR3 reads TGCGCCAGCAGCGCCGGGACAGGGGGTTTGTACGAGCAGTACTTC. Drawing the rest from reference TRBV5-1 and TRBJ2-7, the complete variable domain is KAGVTQTPRYLIKTRGQQVTLSCSPISGHRSVSWYQQTPGQGLQFLFEYFSETQRNKGNFPGRFSGRQFSNSRSEMNVSTLELGDSALYLCASSAGTGGLYEQYFGPGTRLTVT.

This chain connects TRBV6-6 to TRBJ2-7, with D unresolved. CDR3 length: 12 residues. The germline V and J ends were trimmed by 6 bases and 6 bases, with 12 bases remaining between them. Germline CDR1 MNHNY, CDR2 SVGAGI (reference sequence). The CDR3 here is CASSPMSFEQYF. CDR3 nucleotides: TGTGCCAGCAGCCCCATGTCGTTCGAGCAGTACTTC.

The CDR3, as DNA: TGTGCCAGCAGTGGGGGACTGAGAAGAGTTGAAGCTTTCTTT. Translated: CASSGGLRRVEAFF. The chain combines TRBV2 with TRBJ1-1, with a weak D call TRBD1 (5 bases). This CDR3 is built from 14 residues. The germline V gene encodes CDR1 SNHLY and CDR2 FYNNEI. Trimming removed 4 bases from V and 7 bases from J, with 16 bases in between.

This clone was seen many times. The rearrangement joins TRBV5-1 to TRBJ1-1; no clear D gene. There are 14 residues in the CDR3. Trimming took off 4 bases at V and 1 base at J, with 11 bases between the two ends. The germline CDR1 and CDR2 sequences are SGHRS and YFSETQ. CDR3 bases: TGCGCCAGCAGCGAACGGGTGGCGAACACTGAAGCTTTCTTT. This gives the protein CASSERVANTEAFF.

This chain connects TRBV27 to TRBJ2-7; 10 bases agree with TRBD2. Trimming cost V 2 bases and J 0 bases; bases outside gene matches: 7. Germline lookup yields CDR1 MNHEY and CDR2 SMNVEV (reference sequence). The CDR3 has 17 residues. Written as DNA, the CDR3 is TGTGCCAGCAGTTTAACCGGGACTAGCGCTGACTCCTACGAGCAGTACTTC. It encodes CASSLTGTSADSYEQYF.

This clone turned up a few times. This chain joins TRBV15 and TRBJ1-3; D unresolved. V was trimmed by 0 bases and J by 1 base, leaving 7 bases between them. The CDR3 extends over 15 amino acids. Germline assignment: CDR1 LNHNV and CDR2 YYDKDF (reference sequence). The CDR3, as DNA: TGTGCCACCAGCAGAGATCCGGGATCTGGAAACACCATATATTTT. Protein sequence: CATSRDPGSGNTIYF.

CDR3: CASSYSGRVGHEQYF. CDR3 DNA sequence: TGTGCCAGCAGTTACTCCGGGAGGGTAGGCCACGAGCAGTACTTC. The chain employs TRBV6-5 and TRBJ2-7, with TRBD2 matching over 8 bases. Germline CDR1 MNHEY, CDR2 SVGAGI. Germline trimming cut 0 bases from V and 5 bases from J; bases unmatched to any gene: 6. This CDR3 is built from 15 residues.

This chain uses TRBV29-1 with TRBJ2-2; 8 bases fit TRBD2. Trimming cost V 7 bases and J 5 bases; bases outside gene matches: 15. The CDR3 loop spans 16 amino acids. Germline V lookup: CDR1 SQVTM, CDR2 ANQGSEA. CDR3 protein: CSARTSRSRGTGELFF. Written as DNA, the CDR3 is TGCAGCGCCAGGACTAGCCGGAGCCGGGGGACCGGGGAGCTGTTTTTT.

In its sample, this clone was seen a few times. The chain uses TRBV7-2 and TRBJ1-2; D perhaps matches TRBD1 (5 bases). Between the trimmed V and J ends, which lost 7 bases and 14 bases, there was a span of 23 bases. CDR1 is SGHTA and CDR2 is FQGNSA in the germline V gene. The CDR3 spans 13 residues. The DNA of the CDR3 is TGTGCCAGCACCCAACCGGAAGGGGCCTCGGGTACCTTC. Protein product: CASTQPEGASGTF.

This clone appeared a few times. The CDR3 nucleotides read TGTGCCAGCAGCGACCGGAGGGGCTCTGGAAACACCATATATTTT. This gives the protein CASSDRRGSGNTIYF. The rearrangement uses TRBV11-1 and TRBJ1-3; perhaps TRBD1 as D (5 bases). CDR1 and CDR2 from the germline V gene are SGHAT and FQDESV (reference sequence). The CDR3 consists of 15 residues. V was shortened by 5 bases and J by 0 bases, with 11 bases between the two germline ends.

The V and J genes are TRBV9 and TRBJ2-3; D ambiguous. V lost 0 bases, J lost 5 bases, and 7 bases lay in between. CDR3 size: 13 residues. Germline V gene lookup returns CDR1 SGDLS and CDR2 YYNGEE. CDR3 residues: CASSVEGEDTQYF. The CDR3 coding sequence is TGTGCCAGCAGCGTAGAAGGAGAAGATACGCAGTATTTT.

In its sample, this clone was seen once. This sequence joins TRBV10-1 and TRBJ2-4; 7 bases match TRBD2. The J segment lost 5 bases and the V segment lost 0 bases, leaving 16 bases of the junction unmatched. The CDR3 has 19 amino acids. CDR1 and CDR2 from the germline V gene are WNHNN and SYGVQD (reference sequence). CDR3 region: CASSESRSSGITRENIQYF. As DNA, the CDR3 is TGCGCCAGCAGTGAGTCGAGATCCAGCGGGATCACGCGGGAAAACATTCAGTACTTC.